This TCR beta chain was captured by sequencing in a study of control samples from healthy donors and cancer patients. Generated by immunoSEQ multiplex PCR, the TCRdb table keeps only in-frame clones and is missing some. This table has 40,000 to 45,000 clones, about three quarters appearing once. The CDR3 has 14 amino acids. Germline CDR1 and CDR2: MNHNY and SVGAGI (reference sequence). Deletions cut 6 bases from V and 2 bases from J, with 14 bases between. The receptor was isolated from a male donor with melanoma. This rearrangement joins TRBV6-6 to TRBJ2-7; no clear D. Specimen: formalin-fixed, paraffin-embedded tissue. CDR3 DNA: TGTGCCAGCAGCCCCCCGGGCCGCACCTACGAGCAGTACTTC. Translated, it gives CASSPPGRTYEQYF.